The clone carrying this T cell receptor (beta chain) was picked up one time. Its antigen is unidentified. Germline V lookup: CDR1 LNHDA, CDR2 SQIVND (reference sequence). The V gene lost 5 bases and the J gene lost 2 bases, with 19 bases spanning the gap. The CDR3 extends over 17 amino acids. Assay used: immunoSEQ multiplex PCR; TCRdb lists only in-frame clones, some missing. This sample has 35,000 to 45,000 clones, with 85% to 95% found just once. These data originate in a study of graft-versus-host responses after intestinal transplantation. For the study at large: All recipients got anti-thymocyte globulin induction, then tacrolimus and steroids for 2 to 3 years. Study conclusions and caveats: When patients had graft-donor T cell macrochimerism, their allografts held high graft-versus-host to host-versus-graft clonal ratios. GvH clonotypes were identified within recipient marrow, with a subset emerging first in ileum or blood.

The source material was PBMCs, sampled 734 days after intestinal transplantation. The genes are TRBV19 and TRBJ1-5, with D unclear. The sequence derives from a human patient who received an intestinal transplant, so some T cells may come from the graft donor. The CDR3 DNA sequence: TGTGCCAGTAGTCTCCTTAGAGTGGCAAGGGGCAATCAGCCCCAGCATTTT. As protein: CASSLLRVARGNQPQHF.